A single T cell receptor (beta chain) is shown here with its context. Libraries were prepared by immunoSEQ multiplex PCR; TCRdb keeps only in-frame clonotypes and omits some of them. The table shows 12,000 to 15,000 clones, with over 50% occurring only once. This entry comes from a study of sequential checkpoint blockade in melanoma. The treatment: randomized to nivolumab then ipilimumab (arm A) or the reverse (arm B). None of the patients previously received DNA-damaging chemotherapy. Sorted cells were live CD3+CD8+, lacking CD19 and CD56, from PBMCs. V dropped 6 bases and J dropped 4; count of bases not matched to a gene: 6. Germline CDR1 reads SGHAT; CDR2 reads FQNNGV. The CDR3 has 15 amino acids.

The sample in question was CD8+ T cells sorted from blood (inferred from file names), obtained from a patient given nivolumab and ipilimumab in sequence. This chain links TRBV11-2 with TRBJ2-5; 12 nucleotides match TRBD1. The clonotype was recovered from a human donor with melanoma. The CDR3 DNA is TGTGCCAGCAGACGGGACAGGGGGCGCTTAGAGACCCAGTACTTC. As protein: CASRRDRGRLETQYF.